The 20 T cell receptor beta chains listed next were all sequenced from one sample in a study of CD8+ T cells in alopecia areata. TCR sequencing used cDNA made by reverse transcription of extracted RNA. TCRdb's table, derived via immunoSEQ multiplex PCR, lists solely in-frame clones and lacks some. This sample carries 160,000 or so clones, 50% to 70% of them seen once, and the ten largest clones take roughly 0.99%. Stated treatment: oral pan-JAK inhibitor, 5-10 mg twice daily. This specimen was CD4+ T cells sorted from blood, taken at week 4, from a patient treated with tofacitinib. The receptors were gathered from a human donor with alopecia areata.

This CDR3 is CASSLGQGMNYGYTF. The CDR3 coding sequence is TGTGCCAGCAGCTTGGGACAGGGAATGAACTATGGCTACACCTTC. V gene TRBV5-6 combines with J gene TRBJ1-2, with 7 bases lining up with TRBD1. Looked up from germline, CDR1 is SGHDT and CDR2 is YYEEEE. CDR3 size: 15 residues. Trimming cost V 0 bases and J 2 bases; bases outside gene matches: 4.

V is TRBV25-1 and J is TRBJ2-7, with 8 bases that match TRBD1. V lost 7 bases to trimming and J lost 4 bases; unmatched junction nucleotides: 3. The CDR3 sequence is 12 residues long. The germline CDR1 and CDR2 sequences are MGHDK and SYGVNS. In DNA, the CDR3 is TGTGCCAGCATCAGGGGGCAATACGAGCAGTACTTC. This encodes CASIRGQYEQYF.

V gene TRBV30 combines with J gene TRBJ2-1, with D hard to call. The V end was cut by 4 bases, the J end by 5 bases, with 12 bases between. The CDR3 extends over 13 amino acids. CDR1 and CDR2 (germline): GTSNPN, SVGIG (reference sequence). The CDR3 DNA reads TGTGCCTGGACCGTTCGGCAGGACAATGAGCAGTTCTTC. Translated, it gives CAWTVRQDNEQFF.

CDR3 in amino acids: CASSQDGQGPGYTF. For the CDR3, the DNA is TGCGCCAGCAGCCAAGACGGGCAGGGGCCTGGCTACACCTTC. The J gene is TRBJ1-2, the V gene TRBV4-3, with a tentative D call TRBD1 (6 bases). Trimming removed 0 bases at V and 7 bases at J, with 12 bases between. This CDR3 region has 14 residues. Germline loops: CDR1 LGHNA, CDR2 YSLEER.

The rearrangement links TRBV6-6 to TRBJ1-1; the D is unclear. Per germline, CDR1 MNHNY and CDR2 SVGAGI (reference sequence). V was shortened by 6 bases and J by 3 bases, with 17 bases between the two germline ends. This CDR3 region has 15 residues. The CDR3 region is CASRSRIARDTEAFF. Here the CDR3 DNA reads TGTGCCAGCAGGTCCCGCATAGCGCGCGACACTGAAGCTTTCTTT.

The rearrangement uses TRBV30 and TRBJ1-2; no reliable D call. The V end was cut by 2 bases, the J end by 7 bases, with 11 bases between. The germline V gene has CDR1 GTSNPN and CDR2 SVGIG (reference sequence). This CDR3 has 12 residues. The CDR3 DNA reads TGTGCCTGGAGTCTACCGGGGTTTGGCTACACCTTC. As protein: CAWSLPGFGYTF.

This chain uses TRBV30 with TRBJ1-1; TRBD1 agrees at 7 bases. V lost 5 bases, J lost 5 bases, and 8 bases stayed unmatched. Per the germline V gene, CDR1 is GTSNPN and CDR2 is SVGIG (reference sequence). This CDR3 has 13 amino acids. In nucleotides, the CDR3 is TGTGCCTGGGAGACAGGGTCAAGGACTGAAGCTTTCTTT. Its protein is CAWETGSRTEAFF.

The V gene is TRBV6-5, the J gene TRBJ2-7; a weak D match, TRBD1 (6 bases). Germline assignment: CDR1 MNHEY and CDR2 SVGAGI. V was clipped by 6 bases and J by 1 base, with 16 bases between them. The CDR3 is made up of 15 amino acids. The CDR3 loop reads CASRHSIQGSYEQYF. The CDR3 coding sequence is TGTGCCAGCAGACATTCTATACAGGGATCCTACGAGCAGTACTTC.

CDR3 amino acids: CASSYGLAGTTDTQYF. In nucleotides, the CDR3 is TGTGCCAGCAGTTACGGACTAGCGGGGACCACAGATACGCAGTATTTT. The chain has TRBV6-5 and TRBJ2-3; 12 nucleotides agree with TRBD2. Trimming at V came to 2 bases and at J to 2 bases, leaving 2 bases not matched to a gene. This CDR3 comprises 16 residues. Germline CDR1 reads MNHEY; CDR2 reads SVGAGI.

In this sample, this clone turned up once. The CDR3 loop is CSGTRMNTEAFF. The CDR3 coding sequence is TGCAGCGGGACAAGGATGAACACTGAAGCTTTCTTT. The rearrangement links TRBV29-1 to TRBJ1-1; weak D call: TRBD1 (5 bases). V gave up 7 bases and J gave up 0 bases, with 9 bases separating them. Germline assignment: CDR1 SQVTM and CDR2 ANQGSEA. The CDR3 length is 12 residues. The full variable domain, in which reference TRBV29-1 and TRBJ1-1 provide the parts outside the CDR3, is SAVISQKPSRDICQRGTSLTIQCQVDSQVTMMFWYRQQPGQSLTLIATANQGSEATYESGFVIDKFPISRPNLTFSTLTVSNMSPEDSSIYLCSGTRMNTEAFFGQGTRLTVV.

In this sample, this clone turned up once. The chain joins TRBV7-2 to TRBJ2-3; D uncertain. This CDR3 is built from 12 residues. The V end was cut by 5 bases, the J end by 9 bases, with 12 bases between. Germline assignment: CDR1 SGHTA and CDR2 FQGNSA. The DNA of the CDR3 is TGTGCCAGCAGCCCTCCGGGTAGAACGCAGTATTTT. Residues: CASSPPGRTQYF.

This sequence joins TRBV9 and TRBJ2-7, with 9 nucleotides matching TRBD2. This CDR3 has 14 residues. Per germline, CDR1 SGDLS and CDR2 YYNGEE. V gave up 0 bases and J gave up 6 bases; unmatched junction bases: 4. CDR3: CASSVGPSGVEQYF. The CDR3 coding sequence is TGTGCCAGCAGCGTAGGACCTAGCGGGGTCGAGCAGTACTTC.

The V and J genes are TRBV29-1 and TRBJ2-1, with unresolved D. Trimming shortened V by 4 bases and J by 1 base, and 14 bases separated the two germline ends. This CDR3 is 15 amino acids long. Germline-derived CDR1 and CDR2 are SQVTM and ANQGSEA. CDR3 in DNA: TGCAGCGTTGGGCCGAGTAGCTCGTCCTACAATGAGCAGTTCTTC. Amino acids: CSVGPSSSSYNEQFF.

The chain has TRBV29-1 and TRBJ1-1; tentatively, D is TRBD1 (6 bases). Germline assignment: CDR1 SQVTM and CDR2 ANQGSEA. The CDR3 is made up of 13 amino acids. The V gene lost 6 bases and the J gene lost 1 base, with 12 bases spanning the gap. In nucleotides, the CDR3 is TGCAGCGTGGCCGGGACAAAGAACACTGAAGCTTTCTTT. Encoded protein: CSVAGTKNTEAFF.

The chain uses TRBV7-4 and TRBJ1-5; possibly TRBD1 for D (5 bases). Deletions cut 1 base from V and 6 bases from J, with 16 bases between. Germline V gene lookup returns CDR1 SGHVT and CDR2 SQSDAQ. The CDR3 is 16 residues long. CDR3 nucleotides: TGTGCCAGCAGCTTAGTTGATGGGACTGGGACTCAGCCCCAGCATTTT. Encoded protein: CASSLVDGTGTQPQHF.

This chain links TRBV5-1 with TRBJ2-5, with D perhaps matching TRBD1 or TRBD2 (5 bases each). V was shortened by 5 bases and J by 1 base, with 15 bases between the two germline ends. The CDR3 has 15 residues. CDR1 is SGHRS and CDR2 is YFSETQ in the germline V gene. The CDR3 nucleotides read TGCGCCAGCAGGTCTCTCCTCGGGGCCCAAGAGACCCAGTACTTC. Translation gives CASRSLLGAQETQYF.

The rearrangement joins TRBV19 to TRBJ1-2, with D possibly matching TRBD1 (5 bases). The V end was cut by 3 bases, the J end by 2 bases, with 10 bases between. The CDR3 extends over 14 amino acids. CDR1 is LNHDA, CDR2 SQIVND, per germline (reference sequence). CDR3 in DNA: TGTGCCAGTAGTATCCACGACAGAAACTATGGCTACACCTTC. This codes for CASSIHDRNYGYTF.

This sequence joins TRBV29-1 and TRBJ1-2; unclear D gene. Germline V gene data show CDR1 as SQVTM and CDR2 as ANQGSEA. This CDR3 comprises 11 residues. V lost 4 bases and J 3 bases, leaving 6 bases between the germline ends. This CDR3 reads CSVGLDYGYTF. The DNA of the CDR3 is TGCAGCGTTGGGCTAGACTATGGCTACACCTTC.

This clone showed up just a few times. The chain has TRBV7-9 and TRBJ2-3, with 10 bases fitting TRBD1. The germline V gene has CDR1 SEHNR and CDR2 FQNEAQ (reference sequence). The V segment lost 3 bases and the J segment 5 bases; nucleotides outside the gene matches: 11. CDR3 length equals 17 residues. This chain's CDR3 is CASSFGIDRGLIDTQYF. The CDR3 DNA follows: TGTGCCAGCAGCTTTGGGATCGACAGGGGGCTGATAGATACGCAGTATTTT.

This clone was seen a handful of times. CDR3 sequence (DNA): TGTGCCAGCAGCCCGGGACAGGGATACACTGAAGCTTTCTTT. This translates into CASSPGQGYTEAFF. V is TRBV5-5 and J is TRBJ1-1, with TRBD1 matching 9 bases. The junction had 4 bases not matched to a gene; V was cut back by 4 bases and J by 3 bases. This CDR3 has 14 residues. Germline-derived CDR1 and CDR2 are SGHKS and YYEKEE (reference sequence).